The sequence of this T cell receptor (beta chain) was determined in a study of monozygotic twins with inflammatory bowel disease. Germline V CDR1 and CDR2: LGHNA, YSLEER. The CDR3 is made up of 15 amino acids. Findings and caveats of the study: A reduction in TCRbeta diversity (inverse Simpson) was seen in IBD patients relative to healthy co-twins.

From the 5' RACE reads, TCRdb lists one entry per CDR3 protein and no DNA. The sample holds approximately 400,000 distinct CDR3 sequences. Comment on this clonotype: What it binds is unknown.

This TCR was recovered from a human donor with ulcerative colitis or Crohn's disease, or a healthy co-twin of an affected twin (not recorded which). Sequencing was carried out using blood. The rearrangement links TRBV4-3 to TRBJ2-7; the TCRdb call, TRBD1, lacks DNA for checking. The CDR3 region is CASSPGVGTNYEQYF.